The clone carrying this TCR beta chain was recorded at least ten times. Its antigen is unknown. This sample is drawn from a study of molecular identifiers for immune sequencing clone quantification. The V gene lost 5 bases and the J gene lost 0 bases, with 7 bases spanning the gap. The germline V gene encodes CDR1 SQVTM and CDR2 ANQGSEA. There are 13 residues in the CDR3. It was with previously described methods and listed TCR primers that bulk TCR libraries were made. TCRdb itself ran the PCR reads through MiXCR, one entry per CDR3 protein. Of around 460,000 distinct CDR3 sequences listed, about 22% are singletons. Whole-study results and caveats: Sizes of clones that are highly expanded could be underestimated (if identical TCR molecules share a barcode). Detecting spiked Jurkat TCR RNA from one cell among 950,000 to 1,000,000 naive cells was reportedly possible.

The J gene is TRBJ2-2, the V gene TRBV29-1, with D perhaps matching TRBD1 (5 bases). The sequenced material came from naive CD8+ T cells from blood, with Jurkat cell RNA spiked in. This sample's subset: FACS-sorted CD8+CD4-CCR7+CD45RA+ naive T cells. This TCR was recovered from a human donor in good health. Some libraries in this study had Jurkat cell RNA spiked in. The CDR3 loop reads CSVRTPNTGELFF. CDR3 bases: TGCAGCGTTAGGACACCGAACACCGGGGAGCTGTTTTTT.